A selection of T cell receptor beta chains follows, all from one sample in a study of T cell changes during pregnancy in multiple sclerosis. TCRdb's copy holds only in-frame clones and misses some; the assay was immunoSEQ multiplex PCR. This sample yields over 55,000 clones, of which 92% are seen a single time; about 2.5% belongs to the top ten. Material: peripheral blood, obtained in the first trimester of pregnancy. The receptors shown here come from a female donor with multiple sclerosis, enrolled in a pregnancy study. The CDR3 runs from the conserved cysteine through the conserved F or W. The D gene is left open where the match is weak. A clone size is listed for some rows: how often the clone was seen (once, few, many), or a class if it is expanded.

J,D,size,V,CDR3,DNA
TRBJ1-2,NA,NA,TRBV2,CASSNNPPGQTF,TGTGCCAGCAGTAACAATCCCCCGGGACAAACCTTC
TRBJ1-3,TRBD1,NA,TRBV5-5,CASSTGGAGGNTIYF,TGTGCCAGCAGCACAGGGGGCGCGGGTGGAAACACCATATATTTT
TRBJ1-2,NA,NA,TRBV5-1,CASSPGGGNYGYTF,TGCGCCAGCAGCCCTGGGGGGGGCAACTATGGCTACACCTTC
TRBJ2-1,TRBD2,once,TRBV29-1,CSVVPLIREGGGNEQFF,TGCAGCGTTGTTCCTCTGATTCGGGAGGGAGGGGGCAATGAGCAGTTCTTC
TRBJ1-1,NA,NA,TRBV29-1,CSVVRGDTEAFF,TGCAGCGTTGTTCGGGGGGACACTGAAGCTTTCTTT
TRBJ1-2,NA,NA,TRBV19,CASGRGNGYTF,TGTGCCAGTGGAAGGGGGAATGGCTACACCTTC
TRBJ2-1,NA,NA,TRBV28,CASSILQGSYNEQFF,TGTGCCAGCAGCATACTCCAGGGCTCCTACAATGAGCAGTTCTTC
TRBJ2-2,NA,NA,TRBV9,CASSPRLPNTGELFF,TGTGCCAGCAGCCCCCGACTCCCGAACACCGGGGAGCTGTTTTTT
TRBJ1-1,NA,few,TRBV9,CASSATTGMTTEAFF,TGTGCCAGCAGCGCAACCACAGGGATGACCACTGAAGCTTTCTTT
TRBJ2-3,TRBD2,NA,TRBV4-3,CASSEKAGGPDTQYF,TGCGCCAGCAGCGAGAAGGCGGGAGGGCCCGATACGCAGTATTTT
TRBJ1-4,TRBD1,NA,TRBV7-9,CASSLVGQGHEKLFF,TGTGCCAGCAGCTTAGTGGGACAGGGACATGAAAAACTGTTTTTT
TRBJ2-7,TRBD2,NA,TRBV29-1,CSVEIAGGSVREQYF,TGCAGCGTTGAGATTGCGGGAGGTTCGGTCCGCGAGCAGTACTTC
TRBJ2-5,TRBD1,NA,TRBV7-3,CASSSPGQKTQETQYF,TGTGCCAGCAGCTCACCGGGACAGAAGACTCAAGAGACCCAGTACTTC
TRBJ1-4,TRBD1,NA,TRBV5-6,CASSSRDRGVSNEKLFF,TGTGCCAGCAGCTCCCGGGACAGGGGGGTATCTAATGAAAAACTGTTTTTT
TRBJ2-2,TRBD1,NA,TRBV7-9,CASRPGTANTGELFF,TGTGCCAGCAGACCCGGGACAGCGAACACCGGGGAGCTGTTTTTT
TRBJ2-1,NA,NA,TRBV6-4,CASSAVGGTVTYNEQFF,TGTGCCAGCAGTGCGGTGGGCGGGACAGTTACCTACAATGAGCAGTTCTTC
TRBJ1-4,TRBD1,NA,TRBV6-1,CASSEGTGTNEKLFF,TGTGCCAGCAGTGAAGGGACAGGGACTAATGAAAAACTGTTTTTT
TRBJ1-2,NA,NA,TRBV4-2,CASSQVAGADGYTF,TGTGCCAGCAGCCAAGTGGCAGGGGCGGACGGCTACACCTTC
TRBJ2-3,TRBD2,NA,TRBV5-4,CASSEKAGPLGDTQYF,TGTGCCAGCAGCGAAAAAGCGGGACCTCTAGGCGATACGCAGTATTTT
TRBJ1-1,TRBD1,NA,TRBV7-9,CASSRRQGVVAFF,TGTGCCAGCAGCCGAAGACAGGGGGTAGTGGCTTTCTTT
TRBJ1-1,NA,few,TRBV30,CAWIQTEAFF,TGTGCCTGGATACAGACTGAAGCTTTCTTT
TRBJ1-3,NA,NA,TRBV7-2,CASSFGAAGNTIYF,TGTGCCAGCAGCTTTGGGGCGGCGGGAAACACCATATATTTT